Sequencing of this T cell receptor beta chain was carried out in a study of post-analysis software for immune sequencing data. Unique molecular identifiers were built into the TCR beta cDNA libraries. Input of 1 to 10 million T cells yielded 400,000 to 550,000 cDNA molecules. TCRdb reanalysed the PCR reads using MiXCR and keeps one entry per CDR3 protein. The sample has some 500,000 distinct CDR3 sequences, under 55% seen once. Of note for this clonotype: Its matching antigen is unknown.

The CDR3 contains 11 residues. The V gene lost 3 bases and the J gene lost 9 bases, with 3 bases spanning the gap. Study observations and caveats: Patients had higher frequencies than controls of about five TRBV segments, including TRBV5-6, TRBV5-1 and TRBV20-1. F measure showed strong co-clustering of same-batch samples.

Sequenced sample: blood. The receptor was derived from a girl aged 5 to 17 with multiple sclerosis. The genes are TRBV12-3 or TRBV12-4 and TRBJ1-6; the D is unclear. In nucleotides, the CDR3 is TGTGCCAGCAGTTTCGGTTCACCCCTCCACTTT. Amino acid sequence: CASSFGSPLHF.